This T cell receptor (beta chain) was sequenced in a study of blood T cell repertoires in COVID-19. Study-wide background: The United States, Italy and Spain were the sources of the acute and convalescent COVID-19 samples. Sample material is recorded as cDNA or gDNA derived from T cells, B-cell-depleted T cells, or PBMCs.

Authors' methods: Estimation of nucleated cell counts relied on the amplification of reference gene primers. Measured with immunoSEQ multiplex PCR; TCRdb has only the in-frame clones, and not every one. The DNA gave D and trimming, while V, J and clone size come from that table. This table holds around 130,000 clones, 70% to 85% found once. CDR1 is SEHNR, CDR2 FQNEAQ, per germline (reference sequence). Trimming cost V 5 bases and J 1 base, with 11 bases left between them. CDR3 size: 14 residues. What was sequenced was peripheral blood. The TCR comes from a woman aged 55 to 70 with acute or convalescent COVID-19. The chain employs TRBV7-9 and TRBJ1-1; D is undetermined. The CDR3 here is CASSRGARNTEAFF. The CDR3 DNA reads as TGTGCCAGCAGCCGTGGAGCCAGGAACACTGAAGCTTTCTTT.